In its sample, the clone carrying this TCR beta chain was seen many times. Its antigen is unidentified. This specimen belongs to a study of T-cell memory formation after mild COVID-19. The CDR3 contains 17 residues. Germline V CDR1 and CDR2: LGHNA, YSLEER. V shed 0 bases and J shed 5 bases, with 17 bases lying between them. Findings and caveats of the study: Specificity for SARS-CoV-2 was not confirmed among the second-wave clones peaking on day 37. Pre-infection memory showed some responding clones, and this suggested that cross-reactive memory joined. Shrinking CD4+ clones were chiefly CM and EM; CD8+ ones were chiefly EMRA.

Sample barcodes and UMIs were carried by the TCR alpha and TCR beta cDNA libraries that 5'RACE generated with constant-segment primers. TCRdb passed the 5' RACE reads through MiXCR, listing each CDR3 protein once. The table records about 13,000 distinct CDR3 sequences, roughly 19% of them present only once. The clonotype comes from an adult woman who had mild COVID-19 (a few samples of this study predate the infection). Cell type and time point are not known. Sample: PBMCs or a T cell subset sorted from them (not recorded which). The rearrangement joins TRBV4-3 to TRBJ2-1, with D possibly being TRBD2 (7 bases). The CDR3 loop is CASSQDLEGGGHNEQFF. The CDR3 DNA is TGCGCCAGCAGCCAAGATTTAGAGGGAGGGGGGCACAATGAGCAGTTCTTC.